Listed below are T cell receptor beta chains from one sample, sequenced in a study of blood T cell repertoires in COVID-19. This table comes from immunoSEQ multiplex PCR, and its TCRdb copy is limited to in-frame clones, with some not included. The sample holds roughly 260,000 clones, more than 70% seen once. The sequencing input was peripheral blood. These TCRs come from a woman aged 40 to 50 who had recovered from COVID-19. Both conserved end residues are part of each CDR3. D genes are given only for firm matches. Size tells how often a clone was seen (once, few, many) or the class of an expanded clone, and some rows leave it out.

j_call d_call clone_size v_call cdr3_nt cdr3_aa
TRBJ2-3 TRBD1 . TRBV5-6 TGTGCCAGCAGCTTTTTGACAGGGGGCACAGATACGCAGTATTTT CASSFLTGGTDTQYF
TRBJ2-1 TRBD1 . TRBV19 TGTGCCAGTAGTATAACAGGGGGAAGGAATGAGCAGTTCTTC CASSITGGRNEQFF
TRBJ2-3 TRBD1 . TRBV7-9 TGTGCCAGCAGCTTAATGGCAGGGGGCCTGGATACGCAGTATTTT CASSLMAGGLDTQYF
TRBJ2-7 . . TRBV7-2 TGTGCCAGCAGCTTACAGGCGGGGGCCCCCTACGAGCAGTACTTC CASSLQAGAPYEQYF
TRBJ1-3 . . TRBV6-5 TGTGCCAGCAGTTTCATGTCGAGCTCTGGAAACACCATATATTTT CASSFMSSSGNTIYF
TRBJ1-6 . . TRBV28 TGTGCCAGCAGTTTCCAGAGGAGCTCCTATAATTCACCCCTCCACTTT CASSFQRSSYNSPLHF
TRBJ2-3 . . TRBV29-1 TGCAGCGTTGAAAGGAGAGGGACGCAGTATTTT CSVERRGTQYF
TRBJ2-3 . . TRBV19 TGTGCCAGTAGTATAGCCCGATCCCGGGGCACAGATACGCAGTATTTT CASSIARSRGTDTQYF
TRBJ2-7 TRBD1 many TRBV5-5 TGTGCCAGCAGAAAAACAGGGGACGAGCAGTACTTC CASRKTGDEQYF
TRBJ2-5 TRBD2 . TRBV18 TGTGCCAGCTCACGCCGGGGAGGGGCAGAGACCCAGTACTTC CASSRRGGAETQYF
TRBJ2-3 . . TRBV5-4 TGTGCCAGCAGCTCGGTTGTATTAGGGACTAGCACAGATACGCAGTATTTT CASSSVVLGTSTDTQYF
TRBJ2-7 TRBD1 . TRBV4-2 TGTGCCAGCAGCCAAGGTGGGGACAGGGTGCCCGAGCAGTACTTC CASSQGGDRVPEQYF
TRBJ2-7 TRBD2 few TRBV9 TGTGCCAGCAGCGTGGGACTAGCGGGCGAGCAGTACTTC CASSVGLAGEQYF
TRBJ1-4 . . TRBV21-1 TGTGCCAGCAGCAAAGTAGCGAAGCCCCAAGGAGAAAAACTGTTTTTT CASSKVAKPQGEKLFF
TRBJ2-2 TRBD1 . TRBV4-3 TGCGCCAGCAGCCAAGATGAAGGGACAGGCATCACCGGGGAGCTGTTTTTT CASSQDEGTGITGELFF
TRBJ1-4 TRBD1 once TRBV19 TGTGCCAGTGGGGACAGGGGCGAAAAACTGTTTTTT CASGDRGEKLFF
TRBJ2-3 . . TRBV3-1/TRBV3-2 TGTGCCAGCAGCCAACGCAGGGTGGGCCCAGATACGCAGTATTTT CASSQRRVGPDTQYF
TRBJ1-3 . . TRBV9 TGTGCCAGCAGCCCCCGGGGAAACACCATATATTTT CASSPRGNTIYF
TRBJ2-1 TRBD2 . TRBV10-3 TGTGCCATCAGATCAGCGGGAGGGCCGGGAGAGCAGTTCTTC CAIRSAGGPGEQFF
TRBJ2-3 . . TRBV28 TGTGCCAGCAGTTTATATGACGGGGTCACAGATACGCAGTATTTT CASSLYDGVTDTQYF
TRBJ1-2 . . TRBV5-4 TGTGCCAGCAGCGTAAACGGGGTTAACTATGGCTACACCTTC CASSVNGVNYGYTF
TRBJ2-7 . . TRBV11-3 TGTGCCAGCAGCCCTCGTCAGTACGAGCAGTACTTC CASSPRQYEQYF
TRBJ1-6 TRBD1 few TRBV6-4 TGTGCCAGCAGTGCGACGCCCTGGACAGGGGCTGATAATTCACCCCTCCACTTT CASSATPWTGADNSPLHF
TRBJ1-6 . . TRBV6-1 TGTGCCAGCAGTGAAACAAGGGGTGTCGGGAATTCACCCCTCCACTTT CASSETRGVGNSPLHF
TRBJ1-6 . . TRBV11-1 TGTGCCAGCAGCTTCAGCGACAGGTCCAATTCACCCCTCCACTTT CASSFSDRSNSPLHF
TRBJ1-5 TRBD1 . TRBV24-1 TGTGCCACCAGTGACGCTCGAGGAGGGACAGGAGGCAATCAGCCCCAGCATTTT CATSDARGGTGGNQPQHF
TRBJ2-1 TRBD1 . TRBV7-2 TGTGCCAGCAGTATCGACAGGGGGGCCTACAATGAGCAGTTCTTC CASSIDRGAYNEQFF
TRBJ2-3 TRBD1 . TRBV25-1 TGTGCCAGCAGTGAAACATCGACAGGGGTTGGCACAGATACGCAGTATTTT CASSETSTGVGTDTQYF
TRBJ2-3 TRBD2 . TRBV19 TGTGCCAGTAGTATAGAGGCTAGCGGGGGGTTCTCCTACACAGATACGCAGTATTTT CASSIEASGGFSYTDTQYF